A selection of T cell receptor beta chains follows, all from one sample in a study of T cell repertoires and HLA-DP antigens. The table came from immunoSEQ multiplex PCR; TCRdb's copy has only in-frame clones and leaves some out. This table holds almost 90,000 clones, roughly nine tenths found once. Antigens for these TCRs are unknown. The sequenced sample consisted of CD4+ T cells from PBMCs. Receptor source: a man aged 50 to 59 in good health and CMV-seronegative. Each CDR3 is given without its conserved first and last residue. The D gene is left open where the match is weak.

-,TRBJ2-7,TRBV27,ASSSRWVGYEQY
TRBD2,TRBJ2-2,TRBV6-6,ASSTSGGAGELF
-,TRBJ1-2,TRBV6-1,ASRTQGGKYYGYT
-,TRBJ1-1,TRBV7-2,ASLGGRGNTEAF
-,TRBJ1-3,TRBV2,ASSGQRNTIY
-,TRBJ1-3,TRBV13,ASSVPGGAGNTIY
-,TRBJ2-7,TRBV7-2,ASSLDLALTYEQY
-,TRBJ1-6,TRBV6-5,ASSLTPGYNSPLH
-,TRBJ2-3,TRBV2,ASSQDSVRSDTQY
TRBD1,TRBJ1-5,TRBV11-2,ASSSGQGFSQPQH
TRBD1,TRBJ2-1,TRBV6-5,ASSYGTVNNEQF
-,TRBJ1-5,TRBV21-1,ASSIGQGCNQPQH
TRBD2,TRBJ2-5,TRBV5-1,ASSLHLAGLQETQY
-,TRBJ1-5,TRBV2,ASRNTGNQPQH
-,TRBJ2-7,TRBV28,ASKGRYEQY
-,TRBJ2-2,TRBV18,ASSLFTGELF
-,TRBJ1-6,TRBV5-8,ASSLGREGSSPLH
TRBD1,TRBJ2-3,TRBV5-6,ASSPQGARDTQY
-,TRBJ2-3,TRBV6-5,ASSEGGTADTQY
-,TRBJ2-5,TRBV2,ASSLGETQY
TRBD2,TRBJ2-5,TRBV14,ASSQVQRGKTQY
TRBD1,TRBJ1-2,TRBV29-1,SVLTGGSYGYT
-,TRBJ2-2,TRBV11-1,ASSFRSGYTGELF
TRBD2,TRBJ2-7,TRBV19,ASSTRLAGALREQY
TRBD2,TRBJ2-5,TRBV30,AWSEGSGKETQY
-,TRBJ1-5,TRBV30,AWSDRHQPQH
-,TRBJ2-1,TRBV7-8,ASSLRSGTGPGEQF
-,TRBJ1-3,TRBV6-1,ASSETGGNTIY
TRBD1,TRBJ2-7,TRBV28,ASTWDRVTYEQY
TRBD2,TRBJ2-7,TRBV6-6,ASRDLAGGSHEQY
-,TRBJ2-2,TRBV5-1,ASRPGLERGGELF
-,TRBJ1-2,TRBV5-4,ASSQNDHPPGYT
TRBD2,TRBJ2-7,TRBV7-9,ASRSPTSGRSYEQY
-,TRBJ2-7,TRBV21-1,ASSIREQY
-,TRBJ2-5,TRBV5-6,ASSFGVAETQY